These 12 T cell receptor beta chains share one sample of origin, sequenced in a study of beta chain features in type 1 diabetes. Study-level results: Across all four CD4+ subsets, people with type 1 diabetes showed modestly shorter TCRB CDR3s.

Their antigen targets remain unknown. Sequenced material consisted of expressed TCRB transcripts (all of the isolated RNA was reverse transcribed). Measured with immunoSEQ multiplex PCR; TCRdb has only the in-frame clones, and not every one. The sample consists of hundreds of thousands of clones, over 13% of them appearing once. Sequencing was done on a sample of naive CD4+ T cells from blood. The receptors stem from a man aged 18 to 30 with type 1 diabetes.

This clone has a handful of counts. V usage is TRBV19 and J usage is TRBJ1-6, with 7 nucleotides matching TRBD1. The CDR3 runs 14 residues. The J segment lost 10 bases and the V segment lost 5 bases, leaving 8 bases of the junction unmatched. From germline, CDR1 is LNHDA and CDR2 SQIVND (reference sequence). The CDR3, as DNA: TGTGCCAGTAGTCCCCGACAGGGAGAATCACCCCTCCACTTT. Its translation is CASSPRQGESPLHF.

The J gene is TRBJ2-7, the V gene TRBV4-2; TRBD2 matches 11 bases. The CDR3 has 16 amino acids. V shed 4 bases and J 2 bases; nucleotides not matched to a gene: 7. The germline CDR1 and CDR2 sequences are LGHNA and YNFKEQ. CDR3 region: CASSRDIAGGAYEQYF. In DNA form, the CDR3 reads TGTGCCAGCAGCCGAGATATAGCGGGAGGGGCCTACGAGCAGTACTTC.

The sample holds a few counts of this clone. The rearrangement joins TRBV7-2 to TRBJ2-5, with 14 bases that match TRBD2. The CDR3 totals 16 residues. Germline-derived CDR1 and CDR2 are SGHTA and FQGNSA. With 5 bases clipped from V and 6 bases from J, the junction kept 8 bases outside the gene matches. For the CDR3, the DNA is TGTGCCAGCAGCCCCAGACTAGCGGGGGGGCTTAAGACCCAGTACTTC. This translates into CASSPRLAGGLKTQYF.

The chain carries TRBV4-1 and TRBJ1-6, with 7 bases matching TRBD1. CDR3 length equals 15 residues. V gave up 2 bases and J gave up 10 bases; unmatched junction bases: 8. Germline V lookup: CDR1 MGHRA, CDR2 YSYEKL. The CDR3 spells CASSQPQGKRSPLHF. In DNA form, the CDR3 reads TGCGCCAGCAGCCAACCACAGGGGAAGCGATCACCCCTCCACTTT.

A few counts support this clone. The chain has TRBV5-4 and TRBJ2-1; D may be TRBD1 (6 bases). The CDR3 loop spans 15 amino acids. Deletions cut 6 bases from V and 0 bases from J, with 13 bases between. Germline V gives CDR1 SGHNT, CDR2 YYREEE (reference sequence). CDR3 nucleotide sequence: TGTGCCAGCATGAGCGGCAGGGGCTCCTACAATGAGCAGTTCTTC. This gives the protein CASMSGRGSYNEQFF.

This clone showed up just a few times. This rearrangement joins TRBV30 to TRBJ1-1; D gene ambiguous. The CDR3 spans 11 residues. Germline values: CDR1 GTSNPN, CDR2 SVGIG (reference sequence). With 8 bases removed from V and 6 bases from J, the gap between germline ends came to 13 bases. CDR3 loop: CATRRLAEAFF. DNA of the CDR3: TGTGCCACGAGACGATTAGCTGAAGCTTTCTTT.

The J gene is TRBJ2-5, the V gene TRBV6-5; D remains unclear. In germline, CDR1 is MNHEY, CDR2 SVGAGI. This CDR3 has 14 amino acids. V lost 5 bases and J 2 bases, leaving 12 bases between the germline ends. DNA of the CDR3: TGTGCCAGCAGTCGCAACAGCGCACAAGAGACCCAGTACTTC. Encoded protein: CASSRNSAQETQYF.

The chain has TRBV25-1 and TRBJ2-2; D call uncertain. In germline, CDR1 is MGHDK, CDR2 SYGVNS. V lost 3 bases to trimming and J lost 3 bases, with 5 bases between them. The CDR3 sequence is 13 residues long. The CDR3 loop reads CASSERYTGELFF. DNA of the CDR3: TGTGCCAGCAGTGAGAGGTACACCGGGGAGCTGTTTTTT.

This chain uses TRBV5-1 with TRBJ1-1; D may be TRBD1 (5 bases). There are 17 residues in the CDR3. The V end lost 1 base, the J end lost 5 bases, and 21 bases lay between the germline ends. CDR1 SGHRS and CDR2 YFSETQ come from the germline V gene. The CDR3 loop reads CASSLLPQGPEGTEAFF. CDR3 nucleotide sequence: TGCGCCAGCAGCTTGTTACCGCAGGGCCCAGAGGGTACTGAAGCTTTCTTT.

Only a few counts were recorded for this clone. The chain recombines TRBV4-2 with TRBJ2-3; D is uncertain. V lost 0 bases, J lost 7 bases, and 5 bases lay in between. This CDR3 is 12 amino acids long. Germline V gene lookup returns CDR1 LGHNA and CDR2 YNFKEQ. DNA for the CDR3: TGTGCCAGCAGCCAAGATCGGAATACGCAGTATTTT. Its translation: CASSQDRNTQYF.

This clone was picked up a small number of times. This chain joins TRBV7-2 and TRBJ2-6; the match to TRBD1 covers 7 bases. The CDR3 runs 16 residues. V was clipped by 3 bases and J by 2 bases; unmatched bases: 4. In germline, CDR1 is SGHTA, CDR2 FQGNSA. The CDR3 here is CASSFDDRAGANVLTF. CDR3 DNA: TGTGCCAGCAGCTTCGATGACAGGGCTGGGGCCAACGTCCTGACTTTC.

This clone was counted a few times. The chain carries TRBV4-1 and TRBJ2-7, with 8 positions matching TRBD1. CDR1 is MGHRA, CDR2 YSYEKL, per germline. Trimming cost V 2 bases and J 2 bases; bases outside gene matches: 5. The CDR3 length is 15 residues. The CDR3 region has the DNA TGCGCCAGCAGCCAACCTCGGGACAGGACCTACGAGCAGTACTTC. Translation: CASSQPRDRTYEQYF.